This T cell receptor beta chain was found in a study of blood T cell repertoires in COVID-19. The table came from immunoSEQ multiplex PCR; TCRdb's copy has only in-frame clones and leaves some out. The data show 150,000 to 200,000 clones, 81% seen once. This CDR3 region has 13 residues. Germline trimming cut 6 bases from V and 5 bases from J; bases unmatched to any gene: 5. Germline V gene sequence: CDR1 MNHEY, CDR2 SVGAGI. This rearrangement joins TRBV6-5 to TRBJ2-7; TRBD1 matches 9 bases. The material sequenced was peripheral blood. The origin of this receptor is a woman of 80 years or more with COVID-19, enrolled during active disease. CDR3 protein: CASSRGQGNEQYF. CDR3 DNA: TGTGCCAGCAGCCGGGGACAGGGCAACGAGCAGTACTTC.